Included here is one T cell receptor beta chain sequence, with context. These data are taken from a study of tumor-infiltrating lymphocytes in localized non-small cell lung cancer. Study-level information: Resected tumor was paired with non-adjacent uninvolved lung from the same patient.

The CDR3 spans 11 residues. Trimming removed 4 bases at V and 3 bases at J, with 4 bases between. Germline lookup yields CDR1 MNHNS and CDR2 SASEGT. Measured with immunoSEQ multiplex PCR; TCRdb has only the in-frame clones, and not every one. The sample consists of approximately 10,000 clones, about 83% of them appearing once. The specimen was lung tumor tissue. This sequence joins TRBV6-1 and TRBJ2-7; no definite D call. This clonotype was obtained from a human donor with non-small cell lung cancer. The CDR3 here is CASSAIYEQYF. The CDR3 DNA sequence: TGTGCCAGCAGTGCCATCTACGAGCAGTACTTC.